A single sample gave rise to the 29 T cell receptor beta chains below, sequenced in a study of shared clonotypes between healthy human individuals. Clones were sequenced by immunoSEQ multiplex PCR, and TCRdb holds only the in-frame ones, with some missing. Of 2 million to 2.5 million clones listed, more than 85% are singletons. The sequencing input was naive CD4+ T cells from PBMCs. Subset denoted: CD45RA+ positively selected. These TCRs come from a man aged 18 to 30 in good health. Some clones in this sample may be carry-over from other donors' samples.

The chain couples TRBV29-1 to TRBJ2-3; 8 positions agree with TRBD2. The germline gives CDR1 SQVTM, CDR2 ANQGSEA. The CDR3 is made up of 15 amino acids. Unmatched junction bases numbered 10, after V lost 3 bases and J lost 5 bases. The CDR3 DNA follows: TGCAGCGTTGAGGCCGGGACTAGTAGTATAGATACGCAGTATTTT. This gives the protein CSVEAGTSSIDTQYF.

The chain joins TRBV27 to TRBJ2-1; 11 nucleotides agree with TRBD2. V dropped 7 bases and J dropped 7; count of bases not matched to a gene: 9. Germline V CDR1 and CDR2: MNHEY, SMNVEV (reference sequence). The CDR3 is made up of 15 amino acids. Written as DNA, the CDR3 is TGTGCCAGCAAATGGATAGCGGGAGGGGGAAATGAGCAGTTCTTC. Translating it yields CASKWIAGGGNEQFF.

V is TRBV5-5 and J is TRBJ2-3, with 8 bases lining up with TRBD1. The CDR3 totals 17 residues. The V and J ends lost 5 bases and 3 bases, in that order; junction bases with no gene match: 14. Germline CDR1 SGHKS, CDR2 YYEKEE (reference sequence). CDR3 sequence reads: CASRLTPGQGVTDTQYF. CDR3 nucleotide sequence: TGTGCCAGCAGGTTAACGCCAGGACAGGGTGTTACAGATACGCAGTATTTT. Full variable domain (rest looked up from reference TRBV5-5 and TRBJ2-3): DAGVTQSPTHLIKTRGQQVTLRCSPISGHKSVSWYQQVLGQGPQFIFQYYEKEERGRGNFPDRFSARQFPNYSSELNVNALLLGDSALYLCASRLTPGQGVTDTQYFGPGTRLTVL.

The genes are TRBV28 and TRBJ2-7; 8 nucleotides agree with TRBD2. After removal of 4 bases from V and 0 bases from J, the junction contained 11 bases not matched to a gene. The CDR3 is 17 amino acids. Germline assignment: CDR1 MDHEN and CDR2 SYDVKM. CDR3 in DNA: TGTGCCAGCAGTTCGGGGGGAACACTAGCGGACTCCTACGAGCAGTACTTC. Translation gives CASSSGGTLADSYEQYF.

On this clone itself: Other DNA sequences in this specimen translate into the identical CDR3. The genes are TRBV27 and TRBJ2-3, with 11 bases matching TRBD2. The V segment lost 6 bases and the J segment 3 bases; nucleotides outside the gene matches: 5. CDR1 is MNHEY, CDR2 SMNVEV, per germline (reference sequence). The CDR3 totals 15 residues. CDR3: CASRMTSGTTDTQYF. The CDR3 DNA is TGTGCCAGCAGAATGACTAGCGGGACAACAGATACGCAGTATTTT.

This chain connects TRBV9 to TRBJ1-1; D is perhaps TRBD1 (6 bases). The CDR3 length is 15 residues. Germline V gene sequence: CDR1 SGDLS, CDR2 YYNGEE. V was clipped by 4 bases and J by 7 bases, with 20 bases between them. The CDR3 spells CASSFNREGRNEAFF. The CDR3 bases are TGTGCCAGCAGCTTTAACAGGGAGGGGAGGAATGAAGCTTTCTTT. Full variable domain (outside the CDR3, taken from reference TRBV9 and TRBJ1-1): DSGVTQTPKHLITATGQRVTLRCSPRSGDLSVYWYQQSLDQGLQFLIQYYNGEERAKGNILERFSAQQFPDLHSELNLSSLELGDSALYFCASSFNREGRNEAFFGQGTRLTVV.

This rearrangement joins TRBV2 to TRBJ2-2; the D call may be TRBD1 or TRBD2 (6 bases each). V was cut by 6 bases and J by 10 bases, with 18 bases left in between. Germline lookup yields CDR1 SNHLY and CDR2 FYNNEI. This CDR3 has 14 amino acids. The CDR3 protein is CASRLAAQGLELFF. CDR3 DNA: TGTGCCAGCAGGTTAGCGGCGCAGGGGTTGGAGCTGTTTTTT.

This rearrangement joins TRBV7-3 to TRBJ1-1; D is unresolved. Germline V gene sequence: CDR1 SGHTA, CDR2 FQGTGA. Deletions cut 5 bases from V and 7 bases from J, with 14 bases between. This CDR3 is built from 13 residues. The CDR3: CASSSLLGHEAFF. The CDR3, as DNA: TGTGCCAGCAGCAGTCTATTAGGGCATGAAGCTTTCTTT.

The chain links TRBV9 to TRBJ1-5; 9 bases map to TRBD1. Germline V gene sequence: CDR1 SGDLS, CDR2 YYNGEE. The CDR3 contains 15 residues. Germline trimming cut 3 bases from V and 6 bases from J; bases unmatched to any gene: 7. The CDR3 reads CASSASGQGSQPQHF. In DNA, the CDR3 is TGTGCCAGCAGCGCCTCGGGACAGGGAAGTCAGCCCCAGCATTTT.

The rearrangement links TRBV9 to TRBJ2-6, with TRBD1 as a possible D gene (5 bases). Germline loops: CDR1 SGDLS, CDR2 YYNGEE. Between the trimmed V and J ends, which lost 0 bases and 2 bases, there was a span of 9 bases. The CDR3 extends over 16 amino acids. CDR3 region: CASSVAIGAGANVLTF. CDR3 nucleotides: TGTGCCAGCAGCGTAGCTATAGGGGCTGGGGCCAACGTCCTGACTTTC.

A single count supports this clone. Other DNA sequences from this sample encode an identical CDR3 as well. This chain connects TRBV9 to TRBJ2-1; 8 nucleotides match TRBD2. CDR1 SGDLS and CDR2 YYNGEE come from the germline V gene. The CDR3 spans 15 residues. V lost 4 bases to trimming and J lost 3 bases; unmatched junction nucleotides: 6. The CDR3 DNA reads TGTGCCAGCAGCCCTACTAGCGGCCTCTACAATGAGCAGTTCTTC. Protein: CASSPTSGLYNEQFF.

The rearrangement links TRBV5-1 to TRBJ1-1; possibly TRBD1 for D (6 bases). Looked up from germline, CDR1 is SGHRS and CDR2 is YFSETQ. The CDR3 is made up of 16 amino acids. Trimming shortened V by 3 bases and J by 6 bases, and 21 bases separated the two germline ends. CDR3 amino acids: CASSSRQAGSGAEAFF. In nucleotides, the CDR3 is TGCGCCAGCAGCTCGAGACAGGCCGGGTCGGGCGCTGAAGCTTTCTTT.

The chain has TRBV2 and TRBJ2-2, with D maybe TRBD1 (5 bases). The CDR3 contains 14 residues. Germline CDR1 SNHLY, CDR2 FYNNEI. The V end lost 6 bases, the J end lost 5 bases, and 13 bases lay between the germline ends. The CDR3 loop is CASRAGYGTGELFF. CDR3 nucleotide sequence: TGTGCCAGCAGAGCAGGGTACGGTACCGGGGAGCTGTTTTTT.

The chain uses TRBV27 and TRBJ2-3; D not certain. The V end lost 7 bases, the J end lost 3 bases, and 11 bases lay between the germline ends. The V gene's germline CDR1 is MNHEY and CDR2 SMNVEV (reference sequence). This CDR3 region has 13 residues. CDR3 amino acids: CASTLLGTDTQYF. The DNA for the CDR3 is TGTGCCAGCACCCTTTTAGGGACAGATACGCAGTATTTT.

The J gene is TRBJ1-5, the V gene TRBV5-5; D is perhaps TRBD1 (6 bases). Germline CDR1 and CDR2: SGHKS and YYEKEE (reference sequence). The V gene lost 0 bases and the J gene lost 7 bases, with 17 bases spanning the gap. The CDR3 covers 16 residues. The CDR3 sequence: CASSLVPGARQQPQHF. The CDR3 DNA follows: TGTGCCAGCAGCTTGGTGCCGGGGGCGCGTCAACAGCCCCAGCATTTT. The full variable domain, with the rest looked up from reference TRBV5-5 and TRBJ1-5, is DAGVTQSPTHLIKTRGQQVTLRCSPISGHKSVSWYQQVLGQGPQFIFQYYEKEERGRGNFPDRFSARQFPNYSSELNVNALLLGDSALYLCASSLVPGARQQPQHFGDGTRLSIL.

The chain employs TRBV6-6 and TRBJ2-3; TRBD2 agrees at 7 bases. The ends lost 1 base at V and 6 bases at J; junction bases unmatched: 10. Germline CDR1 and CDR2: MNHNY and SVGAGI (reference sequence). This CDR3 has 16 amino acids. The CDR3 loop is CASSYWAGRTDDTQYF. The CDR3, as DNA: TGTGCCAGCAGTTACTGGGCCGGGAGGACGGATGATACGCAGTATTTT.

The gene calls are TRBV6-1 and TRBJ2-7; a weak D match, TRBD2 (5 bases). There are 15 residues in the CDR3. In germline, CDR1 is MNHNS, CDR2 SASEGT. Trimming removed 5 bases at V and 1 base at J, with 15 bases between. The CDR3 region has the DNA TGTGCCAGCAGTCCACAAGCGGTCGGGTCCTACGAGCAGTACTTC. Protein product: CASSPQAVGSYEQYF.

The chain employs TRBV6-1 and TRBJ2-5; perhaps D is TRBD1 or TRBD2 (7 bases each). Per the germline V gene, CDR1 is MNHNS and CDR2 is SASEGT. The CDR3 runs to 14 residues. V lost 9 bases to trimming and J lost 4 bases, with 18 bases between them. This chain's CDR3 is CASKQGRVGETQYF. The CDR3 nucleotides read TGTGCCAGTAAACAGGGGAGGGTGGGAGAGACCCAGTACTTC.

The chain joins TRBV25-1 to TRBJ2-1; D ambiguous. Trimming shortened V by 5 bases and J by 0 bases, and 5 bases separated the two germline ends. CDR3 length: 13 residues. In germline, CDR1 is MGHDK, CDR2 SYGVNS. The CDR3 spells CASSWGSYNEQFF. For the CDR3, the DNA is TGTGCCAGCAGTTGGGGCTCCTACAATGAGCAGTTCTTC.

The chain uses TRBV29-1 and TRBJ1-1; D is unclear. Germline V gives CDR1 SQVTM, CDR2 ANQGSEA. The CDR3 runs to 13 residues. Trimming left V 0 bases short and J 5 bases short, with 10 bases between. This CDR3 is CSVEDPLRTEAFF. The CDR3 coding sequence is TGCAGCGTTGAAGACCCCCTGCGGACTGAAGCTTTCTTT.

The chain recombines TRBV9 with TRBJ2-7; D not certain. Germline CDR1 and CDR2: SGDLS and YYNGEE. The CDR3 consists of 13 residues. Deletions cut 4 bases from V and 9 bases from J, with 17 bases between. CDR3 amino acids: CASSPRASDWQYF. CDR3 nucleotides: TGTGCCAGCAGCCCCCGGGCGTCTGATTGGCAGTACTTC. Full variable domain (remainder filled in from reference TRBV9 and TRBJ2-7): DSGVTQTPKHLITATGQRVTLRCSPRSGDLSVYWYQQSLDQGLQFLIQYYNGEERAKGNILERFSAQQFPDLHSELNLSSLELGDSALYFCASSPRASDWQYFGPGTRLTVT.

The chain joins TRBV4-1 to TRBJ2-2; 8 bases agree with TRBD2. CDR1 is MGHRA and CDR2 is YSYEKL in the germline V gene. This CDR3 is built from 17 residues. V dropped 1 base and J dropped 3; count of bases not matched to a gene: 7. CDR3 nucleotides: TGCGCCAGCAGCCAAGGGGTTAGCGGGGCATACACCGGGGAGCTGTTTTTT. Its translation: CASSQGVSGAYTGELFF.

V usage is TRBV7-3 and J usage is TRBJ2-1; 10 positions agree with TRBD2. Germline V lookup: CDR1 SGHTA, CDR2 FQGTGA. This CDR3 is 14 amino acids long. The V segment lost 7 bases and the J segment 2 bases; nucleotides outside the gene matches: 2. CDR3 region: CASTLAGAYNEQFF. In DNA, the CDR3 is TGTGCCAGCACCCTAGCGGGAGCCTACAATGAGCAGTTCTTC.

Concerning this clone itself: The sample carries other DNA sequences with the same CDR3. The chain is built from TRBV19 and TRBJ2-5; the D call may be TRBD1 or TRBD2 (5 bases each). V was cut by 3 bases and J by 4 bases, with 9 bases left in between. Germline CDR1 LNHDA, CDR2 SQIVND (reference sequence). The CDR3 spans 13 residues. Written as DNA, the CDR3 is TGTGCCAGTAGTATTTTGAGGGGAGAGACCCAGTACTTC. Amino acid sequence: CASSILRGETQYF.

This clone was observed once. The same CDR3 can be traced to other DNA sequences in this sample. The chain employs TRBV5-1 and TRBJ2-1; 12 bases fit TRBD2. In germline, CDR1 is SGHRS, CDR2 YFSETQ. The J segment lost 3 bases and the V segment lost 4 bases, leaving 2 bases of the junction unmatched. The CDR3 length is 15 residues. The CDR3 sequence: CASSLTSGSYNEQFF. CDR3 sequence (DNA): TGCGCCAGCAGCCTGACTAGCGGGAGCTACAATGAGCAGTTCTTC.

This chain links TRBV2 with TRBJ1-1; tentative D call: TRBD1 (6 bases). Germline V gives CDR1 SNHLY, CDR2 FYNNEI. Between the trimmed V and J ends, which lost 6 bases and 2 bases, there was a span of 13 bases. The CDR3 has 14 amino acids. The CDR3 sequence is CASSYHRDNTEAFF. The CDR3 DNA sequence: TGTGCCAGCAGCTACCACAGGGATAACACTGAAGCTTTCTTT.

This rearrangement joins TRBV7-7 to TRBJ2-5; D may be TRBD1 (5 bases). There are 13 residues in the CDR3. The germline V gene encodes CDR1 SSHAT and CDR2 FNYEAQ (reference sequence). The V gene lost 5 bases and the J gene lost 2 bases, with 9 bases spanning the gap. This CDR3 reads CASSQTGQETQYF. DNA of the CDR3: TGTGCCAGCAGCCAAACAGGTCAAGAGACCCAGTACTTC.

The V call is TRBV18, the J call TRBJ2-3, with a weak D call TRBD2 (5 bases). CDR1 is KGHSH, CDR2 LQKENI, per germline. Trimming left V 3 bases short and J 1 base short, with 11 bases between. CDR3 length: 15 amino acids. The DNA of the CDR3 is TGTGCCAGCTCACCCGTAAAAGCGGGCACAGATACGCAGTATTTT. This translates into CASSPVKAGTDTQYF.

The chain combines TRBV6-1 with TRBJ1-4; 9 nucleotides line up with TRBD1. Germline CDR1 MNHNS, CDR2 SASEGT. V dropped 6 bases and J dropped 8; count of bases not matched to a gene: 10. The CDR3 is made up of 15 amino acids. The CDR3 nucleotides read TGTGCCAGCAGCGAGATGGGACAGGGCACCGAAAAACTGTTTTTT. Translated, it gives CASSEMGQGTEKLFF.